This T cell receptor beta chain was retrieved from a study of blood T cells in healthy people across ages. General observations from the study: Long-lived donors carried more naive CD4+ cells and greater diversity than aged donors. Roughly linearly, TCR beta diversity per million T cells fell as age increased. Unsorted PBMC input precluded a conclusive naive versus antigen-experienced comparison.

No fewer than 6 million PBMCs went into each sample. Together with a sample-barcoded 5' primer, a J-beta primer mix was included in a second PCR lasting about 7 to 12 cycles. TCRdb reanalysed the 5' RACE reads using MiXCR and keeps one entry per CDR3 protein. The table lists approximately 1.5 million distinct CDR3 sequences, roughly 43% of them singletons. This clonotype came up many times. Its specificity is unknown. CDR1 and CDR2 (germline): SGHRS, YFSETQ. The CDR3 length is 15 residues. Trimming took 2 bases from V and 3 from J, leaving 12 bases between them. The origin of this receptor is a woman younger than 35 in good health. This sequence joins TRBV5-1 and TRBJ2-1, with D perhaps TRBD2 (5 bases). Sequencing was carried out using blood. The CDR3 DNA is TGCGCCAGCAGCTTTACTAGTTTCGGCTACAATGAGCAGTTCTTC. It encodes CASSFTSFGYNEQFF.